This T cell receptor beta chain was retrieved from a study of regulatory T cells in long-lasting Graves disease listed by TCRdb under 2021. About the full investigation: In the newly diagnosed Graves' disease group, patients had been taking antithyroid drugs for less than 3 months. The study was registered as a clinical trial and conducted in China. Persistent Graves' disease patients were compared with newly diagnosed Graves' disease patients by peripheral blood TCR sequencing and RNA sequencing. TCR sequencing covered roughly 13 persistent and roughly 20 newly diagnosed Graves' disease patients, some 33 samples in total. Paper-wide results and their limitations: Persistent disease showed preferential use of TRBV28, TRBJ1-2 and TRBJ2-5, whereas newly diagnosed disease favored TRBV20-1 and TRBJ2-1. A larger number of public clonotypes was shared among persistent patients (2,741) than among newly diagnosed patients (approximately 1,000). Sequencing and analysis were restricted to the TCR beta chain. Persistent Graves' disease patients showed lower TCR Shannon entropy and fewer highly expanded clones than newly diagnosed patients, suggesting clonal expansion. Because the primary lesion, thyroid tissue, could not be accessed, the study looked at peripheral blood alone. The authors acknowledged the small sample size as a limitation that may reduce accuracy.

Via the germline V gene, CDR1 is SGHDT and CDR2 YYEEEE. The germline V end is reduced by 3 bases and the J end by 4 bases; junction bases left unmatched: 12. Measured from the cysteine to the phenylalanine, the CDR3 is 18 residues long. The read is trimmed to its CDR3 DNA, 54 bases read in frame from base 1. Libraries were prepared through multiplex PCR. The instrument given in TCRdb is Illumina HiSeq 4000. TCR beta libraries were built with iRepertoire HTBI primers and Arm-PCR amplification of CDR3 regions. Before sequencing, the PCR products underwent gel purification. For the original study's pipeline: Gene usage analysis of CDR3 amino acid clonotypes relied on the roughly 60 TRBV and 14 TRBJ segments identified across samples. COPE and FqMerger were used to merge filtered high-quality paired reads into contigs. BLAST was used to align contigs to IMGT TRBV, TRBD and TRBJ reference genes, with CDR3 defined following IMGT. Any clonotype with a frequency above 0.1% was counted as a highly expanded clone. Repertoire diversity was measured by Shannon entropy, and V-J evenness by the Gini coefficient. A clonotype was considered public if more than one individual shared it. TCRdb reprocessing: public reads trimmed at Q25 with fastp, clones called with MiXCR, in-frame beta chains kept. Each entry merges the rows of one CDR3 protein and shows their most common DNA and genes. The authors' filters were not applied to this entry. The sample contains 400,000 to 450,000 distinct CDR3 sequences, over 15% of them found a single time. Clones ranked in the top ten supply approximately 11% of the sample.

The time point label on this specimen signifies: newly diagnosed GD, antithyroid drugs for less than 3 months. For both TCR sequencing and RNA sequencing, RNA was extracted from PBMCs in TRIzol. The diagnosis of Graves' disease was made according to American Thyroid Association guidelines. The patients came from an endocrinology department in Xi'an, China. Each patient gave roughly 10 milliliters of peripheral blood, collected in an EDTA anticoagulant tube. Ficoll Paque Plus density gradient separation was used to isolate PBMCs, and no further T cell sorting was done. An Agilent 2100 Bioanalyzer and agarose gel were used to assess RNA quality, and a NanoDrop 2000 was used to measure RNA concentration. Remarks on this clonotype: It lacks a known antigen. No base quality values were provided; no much bigger clone lies one nucleotide off.

The same sample was also used in a study of T cells in Graves' hyperthyroidism and ophthalmopathy. As that second study puts it: Stable Graves' hyperthyroidism was defined as no progression to ophthalmopathy during 18 months of follow-up. Hyperthyroidism patients were newly diagnosed, had a disease duration of under 2 months, and were aged 18 to 65 years. Any patient with an uncontrolled infection, another autoimmune disease, pregnancy or lactation was excluded. Diagnoses were established on the basis of clinical symptoms, serum thyroxine and TRAb, thyroid ultrasound, and orbital computed tomography. The TCR CDR3 was subjected to a first round of RT-PCR using the HTBI primer set and the Qiagen OneStep RT-PCR kit. Most expanded thyroid clonotypes (frequency above 0.001) were also detected in blood, suggesting blood repertoires may reflect thyroid immune responses. In cross-validation, a model built on a 13 V-J signature told ophthalmopathy apart from stable hyperthyroidism with 87.88% sensitivity and 81% to 82% specificity, and in testing the same model reached 80%/75%. During validation, the model predicted progression to ophthalmopathy a median of approximately 7 months ahead of onset, with around 71% sensitivity and around 72% specificity. To identify distinguishing TCR V-J signatures, a discovery cohort of around 100 patients was used, comprising 40 to 45 with Graves' ophthalmopathy and some 60 with stable Graves' hyperthyroidism. Prospective prediction of ophthalmopathy was tested in an independent validation cohort of under 20 hyperthyroidism patients and around 16 patients who later progressed to ophthalmopathy. The approximately 90 discovery patients were randomly split 7:3 into training and test sets. Thyroid tissue and blood T-cell repertoires from over 5 Graves' hyperthyroidism patients were also compared in the study. After sampling, hyperthyroidism patients received methimazole starting at 30 mg daily, and ophthalmopathy patients received high-dose intravenous methylprednisolone. The libraries were constructed in a second round of multiplex PCR and then size-selected and purified. Libraries were sequenced paired-end with 100 bp reads on an Illumina HiSeq2000. SOAPnuke was used to process the raw data, removing reads that contained adapters or uncalled bases, had a mean Phred below 15, or lacked an exact match to the constant primer or identifier. COPE v1.2.5 was used to merge high-quality paired reads, and clonotypes were defined as unique nucleotide sequences. MiTCR v1.1 was used to align the clonotypes against IMGT TRBV, TRBD and TRBJ reference segments. Only V-J combinations with frequency above 0.0001, covering about 99% of repertoires, were analysed. A TCS score was defined as the ratio between F50 (clonal expansion) and ExV (chaos), using BLOSUM62-based TCRdist between CDR3 peptides within each V-J. Welch's t-statistics and random forest reduced roughly 540 V-J features to 13, which were used in a naive Bayes classifier (R e1071). No statistical method was used to fix the sample size in advance, and group allocation was not hidden from the investigators. According to the paper, TCR Vbeta CDR3 sequencing was carried out on approximately 140 peripheral blood samples, which came from 40 to 45 ophthalmopathy, approximately 78 hyperthyroidism and approximately 17 progressor patients.

The specimen was peripheral blood mononuclear cells (PBMCs), collected at new diagnosis, from a patient treated with antithyroid drugs. This TCR came from a woman aged 25 to 45 with Graves disease. Donor details come from another sample of the same person, matched by shared clones. The rearranged segments are TRBV5-6 and TRBJ2-7; 14 central bases correspond to TRBD2. The CDR3 reads CASSSRTSGRTGWYEQYF. The DNA sequence is given as TGTGCCAGCAGCTCCAGGACTAGCGGGAGGACAGGTTGGTACGAGCAGTACTTC.